Each of the 9 T cell receptor beta chains below was sequenced from the same sample in a study of identical twins (dated by TCRdb to the mid-2010s). Libraries were made using 5' RACE. Sequencing was carried out with an Illumina HiSeq 2000. TCRdb reworked the public reads: Q25 trimming with fastp, MiXCR clone assembly, productive beta chains retained. One record per CDR3 amino acid sequence lists the most common genes and DNA. The sample records hundreds of thousands of distinct CDR3 sequences, around 8.3% of which are singletons. The top ten hold 0.98% of the sample. These data were also filed under a second study, of yellow fever vaccine responses in identical twins.

The sample comprised PBMCs. The receptors were sampled from a woman between 18 and 29 years old in good health.

V and J are TRBV10-3 and TRBJ2-6; D uncertain. Trimming left V 0 bases short and J 0 bases short, with 6 bases between. This CDR3 is built from 16 residues. Germline CDR1 reads ENHRY; CDR2 reads SYGVKD. This chain's CDR3 is CAISESTPSGANVLTF. CDR3 in DNA: TGTGCCATCAGTGAGTCAACACCCTCTGGGGCCAACGTCCTGACTTTC.

The chain has TRBV20-1 and TRBJ2-1, with TRBD2 as a possible D gene (6 bases). The germline V and J ends were trimmed by 0 bases and 0 bases, with 12 bases remaining between them. The germline gives CDR1 DFQATT, CDR2 SNEGSKA (reference sequence). There are 16 residues in the CDR3. The CDR3 sequence: CSAREAGRSSYNEQFF. The CDR3 DNA sequence: TGCAGTGCTAGAGAGGCGGGAAGGAGCTCCTACAATGAGCAGTTCTTC.

A few counts support this clonotype. The rearrangement links TRBV24-1 to TRBJ2-3; 8 nucleotides agree with TRBD2. CDR3 length: 16 residues. The junction had 7 bases not matched to a gene; V was cut back by 4 bases and J by 2 bases. The V gene's germline CDR1 is KGHDR and CDR2 SFDVKD. The CDR3 region has the DNA TGTGCCACCAGTGACAGACTAGCGAGCCACACAGATACGCAGTATTTT. Its protein is CATSDRLASHTDTQYF.

In this sample, this clonotype turned up a few times. J is TRBJ2-6 and V is TRBV11-1; D is undetermined. The CDR3 covers 13 residues. Trimming took 1 base from V and 5 from J, leaving 3 bases between them. Germline values: CDR1 SGHAT, CDR2 FQDESV (reference sequence). The CDR3 loop is CASSLGRANVLTF. In DNA form, the CDR3 reads TGTGCCAGCAGCTTAGGTAGGGCCAACGTCCTGACTTTC. Combining the CDR3 with reference TRBV11-1 and TRBJ2-6 gives the whole variable domain EAEVAQSPRYKITEKSQAVAFWCDPISGHATLYWYRQILGQGPELLVQFQDESVVDDSQLPKDRFSAERLKGVDSTLKIQPAELGDSAMYLCASSLGRANVLTFGAGSRLTVL.

J is TRBJ2-7 and V is TRBV5-6, with D possibly called TRBD1 or TRBD2 (5 bases each). V lost 4 bases and J lost 2, with 16 bases in between. This CDR3 is 15 amino acids long. Germline CDR1 and CDR2: SGHDT and YYEEEE. The CDR3 loop reads CASSVGTPSPYEQYF. The CDR3 nucleotides are TGTGCCAGCAGCGTTGGGACCCCCAGCCCCTACGAGCAGTACTTC.

This clonotype was recorded at least ten times. This rearrangement joins TRBV20-1 to TRBJ2-5; TRBD1 matches 8 bases. The CDR3 loop spans 13 amino acids. CDR1 DFQATT and CDR2 SNEGSKA come from the germline V gene (reference sequence). The junction had 5 bases not matched to a gene; V was cut back by 6 bases and J by 2 bases. CDR3 nucleotides: TGCAGTGCCCCCGGGACAGGACAAGAGACCCAGTACTTC. Encoded protein: CSAPGTGQETQYF.

This chain connects TRBV4-2 to TRBJ2-2; 9 nucleotides line up with TRBD2. The CDR3 consists of 17 residues. The trim removed 1 base at V and 4 bases at J, leaving 7 bases unmatched. Germline CDR1 LGHNA, CDR2 YNFKEQ. The CDR3: CASSQGGGGAITGELFF. CDR3 DNA: TGTGCCAGCAGCCAAGGGGGCGGGGGGGCCATCACCGGGGAGCTGTTTTTT.

This clonotype was observed at least ten times. At one of its ends the junction is not consistent with the germline gene, which may arise from a read error. The V call is TRBV5-1, the J call TRBJ2-7; D may match TRBD1 or TRBD2 (5 bases each). This CDR3 region has 13 residues. Germline V gene lookup returns CDR1 SGHRS and CDR2 YFSETQ. The CDR3 DNA reads TGTGCCAGCAGCTTGGGGGTTTCCTACGAGCAGTACTTC. Translating it yields CASSLGVSYEQYF.

This clonotype was seen more than once but under ten times. The V gene is TRBV7-6, the J gene TRBJ2-7; D perhaps matches TRBD2 (6 bases). The V gene's germline CDR1 is SGHVS and CDR2 FNYEAQ. The V end lost 2 bases, the J end lost 0 bases, and 11 bases lay between the germline ends. The CDR3 runs 15 residues. CDR3 sequence: CASSLRGGNSYEQYF. CDR3 in DNA: TGTGCCAGCAGCTTACGTGGGGGGAACTCCTACGAGCAGTACTTC.